Each of the 32 T cell receptor beta chains below was sequenced from the same sample in a study of blood T cell repertoires in COVID-19. The method was immunoSEQ multiplex PCR; TCRdb's version includes in-frame clones alone and lacks a portion of them. In the table there are about 130,000 clones, 84% of which are singletons. Material for sequencing was peripheral blood. The source of these receptors is an elderly woman with acute or convalescent COVID-19.

The CDR3 here is CASSSPSRGLGQKGYTF. CDR3 sequence (DNA): TGTGCCAGCAGCTCGCCATCGAGGGGGCTGGGTCAGAAGGGCTACACCTTC. This chain links TRBV7-2 with TRBJ1-2; TRBD1 agrees at 7 bases. Per the germline V gene, CDR1 is SGHTA and CDR2 is FQGNSA. The junction had 19 bases not matched to a gene; V was cut back by 4 bases and J by 8 bases. The CDR3 is 17 residues long.

The chain recombines TRBV6-5 with TRBJ1-2; unclear D gene. V lost 6 bases and J 6 bases, leaving 14 bases between the germline ends. CDR3 size: 13 residues. In germline, CDR1 is MNHEY, CDR2 SVGAGI. The CDR3 nucleotides are TGTGCCAGCAGACGTGTATCGGGAAATGGCTACACCTTC. Protein: CASRRVSGNGYTF.

The rearrangement uses TRBV12-5 and TRBJ1-5, with TRBD1 matching over 7 bases. Unmatched junction bases numbered 1, after V lost 0 bases and J lost 5 bases. The CDR3 loop spans 14 amino acids. Germline V gene sequence: CDR1 LGHNT, CDR2 FRNRAP. The CDR3 here is CASGLVTGDQPQHF. CDR3 coding DNA: TGTGCTAGTGGTTTGGTAACAGGGGATCAGCCCCAGCATTTT.

This clone was observed at least ten times. This rearrangement joins TRBV29-1 to TRBJ2-4, with 8 bases matching TRBD2. Germline CDR1 SQVTM, CDR2 ANQGSEA. The CDR3 contains 14 residues. J was trimmed by 6 bases and V by 5 bases; bases with no gene match: 9. DNA of the CDR3: TGCAGCGTTAAACCAGCGGGAGAAGGAAACATTCAGTACTTC. Translated: CSVKPAGEGNIQYF.

This sequence joins TRBV4-1 and TRBJ1-2; D is unclear. This CDR3 is 15 amino acids long. Per germline, CDR1 MGHRA and CDR2 YSYEKL. The germline V and J ends were trimmed by 2 bases and 8 bases, with 18 bases remaining between them. CDR3 DNA: TGCGCCAGCAGCCAACTTCCCAAAGGGAGTATAGGCTACACCTTC. Encoded protein: CASSQLPKGSIGYTF.

The chain is built from TRBV19 and TRBJ1-5; 7 bases map to TRBD1. V was pared by 7 bases and J by 5 bases, with 14 bases of the junction left unmatched. Per germline, CDR1 LNHDA and CDR2 SQIVND (reference sequence). CDR3 length: 16 amino acids. The chain's CDR3 is CASKIRDSAKDQPQHF. The CDR3 DNA sequence: TGTGCCAGTAAGATCCGGGACAGTGCTAAAGATCAGCCCCAGCATTTT.

The chain carries TRBV7-9 and TRBJ1-4, with a weak D call TRBD1 (6 bases). V lost 4 bases and J 7 bases, leaving 19 bases between the germline ends. The germline V gene has CDR1 SEHNR and CDR2 FQNEAQ (reference sequence). This CDR3 has 16 amino acids. The CDR3 sequence: CASSSDGGAGREKLFF. In DNA, the CDR3 is TGTGCCAGCAGCTCGGACGGGGGGGCCGGACGTGAAAAACTGTTTTTT.

The V gene is TRBV5-4, the J gene TRBJ1-2, with 12 bases aligning to TRBD1. CDR1 is SGHNT, CDR2 YYREEE, per germline (reference sequence). CDR3 length: 15 residues. J was trimmed by 7 bases and V by 4 bases; bases with no gene match: 8. The CDR3 sequence: CASSLAGTGGFGYTF. The CDR3 coding sequence is TGTGCCAGCAGCCTGGCAGGGACAGGGGGCTTTGGCTACACCTTC.

Only a few counts were recorded for this clone. V and J are TRBV5-1 and TRBJ2-3; 7 bases are a match to TRBD1. The V gene end was trimmed by 2 bases and the J gene end by 1 base; junction bases not matched to a gene: 4. Looked up from germline, CDR1 is SGHRS and CDR2 is YFSETQ. This CDR3 is built from 15 residues. Here the CDR3 DNA reads TGCGCCAGCAGCTTAGACAGGGCCCGCACAGATACGCAGTATTTT. It encodes CASSLDRARTDTQYF. Drawing the rest from reference TRBV5-1 and TRBJ2-3, the complete variable domain is KAGVTQTPRYLIKTRGQQVTLSCSPISGHRSVSWYQQTPGQGLQFLFEYFSETQRNKGNFPGRFSGRQFSNSRSEMNVSTLELGDSALYLCASSLDRARTDTQYFGPGTRLTVL.

This clone has a single count. The CDR3 DNA follows: TGTGCCTGGAGGGGACAGGGCCTGAACACTGAAGCTTTCTTT. This translates into CAWRGQGLNTEAFF. The genes are TRBV30 and TRBJ1-1, with TRBD1 matching over 9 bases. J gave up 0 bases and V 3 bases, and 2 bases lay outside the gene matches. The CDR3 is 14 amino acids. Looked up from germline, CDR1 is GTSNPN and CDR2 is SVGIG (reference sequence). Filled out from reference TRBV30 and TRBJ1-1, the complete variable domain reads SQTIHQWPATLVQPVGSPLSLECTVEGTSNPNLYWYRQAAGRGLQLLFYSVGIGQISSEVPQNLSASRPQDRQFILSSKKLLLSDSGFYLCAWRGQGLNTEAFFGQGTRLTVV.

The chain joins TRBV9 to TRBJ2-7, with 8 positions matching TRBD1. This CDR3 region has 13 residues. Germline V lookup: CDR1 SGDLS, CDR2 YYNGEE. V trimming: 4 bases; J trimming: 5 bases; junction bases outside the gene matches: 5. In DNA form, the CDR3 reads TGTGCCAGCAGCCCCGGACAGGGCCACGAGCAGTACTTC. Translating gives CASSPGQGHEQYF.

The chain carries TRBV4-2 and TRBJ2-7, with 8 bases identical to TRBD1. This CDR3 spans 15 amino acids. The germline CDR1 and CDR2 sequences are LGHNA and YNFKEQ. Germline trimming cut 1 base from V and 4 bases from J; bases unmatched to any gene: 6. CDR3 region: CASSQVNGQGYEQYF. The CDR3 coding sequence is TGTGCCAGCAGCCAAGTTAATGGACAGGGTTACGAGCAGTACTTC.

The chain links TRBV29-1 to TRBJ2-5; the D is unclear. The CDR3 sequence is 11 residues long. In germline, CDR1 is SQVTM, CDR2 ANQGSEA. Trimming took off 4 bases at V and 2 bases at J, with 5 bases between the two ends. This CDR3 reads CSVVLQETQYF. CDR3 bases: TGCAGCGTTGTACTGCAAGAGACCCAGTACTTC.

The V and J genes are TRBV14 and TRBJ2-2; 7 positions match TRBD1. V lost 7 bases to trimming and J lost 4 bases; unmatched junction nucleotides: 6. Looked up from germline, CDR1 is SGHDN and CDR2 is FVKESK. This CDR3 spans 14 amino acids. CDR3 region: CASNRQGSTGELFF. CDR3 nucleotide sequence: TGTGCCAGCAACCGACAGGGCTCCACCGGGGAGCTGTTTTTT.

This clone was observed a few times. V is TRBV12-3 or TRBV12-4 and J is TRBJ2-3; 9 bases line up with TRBD2. CDR3 length: 13 residues. Unmatched junction bases numbered 1, after V lost 8 bases and J lost 1 base. CDR3 sequence: CASQRGGTDTQYF. As DNA, the CDR3 is TGTGCCAGCCAGCGGGGGGGCACAGATACGCAGTATTTT.

This clone has a handful of counts. The rearrangement uses TRBV19 and TRBJ1-5; D is perhaps TRBD1 (6 bases). Germline V CDR1 and CDR2: LNHDA, SQIVND (reference sequence). V was cut by 5 bases and J by 0 bases, with 8 bases left in between. This CDR3 region has 14 residues. The CDR3 DNA sequence: TGTGCCAGTAGTGGACAGATTAGCAATCAGCCCCAGCATTTT. Encoded protein: CASSGQISNQPQHF.

The rearrangement links TRBV7-2 to TRBJ2-7, with TRBD2 matching over 9 bases. Looked up from germline, CDR1 is SGHTA and CDR2 is FQGNSA. With V trimmed by 0 bases and J by 4 bases, 4 bases remained unmatched. There are 15 residues in the CDR3. The CDR3 nucleotides read TGTGCCAGCAGCTTAGCCACTGCGGGAGGGTACGAGCAGTACTTC. Its protein is CASSLATAGGYEQYF.

Remarks on this clone: The junction does not match germline at one end; this may be a read error. The chain recombines TRBV7-7 with TRBJ2-3; 8 nucleotides match TRBD2. Germline values: CDR1 SSHAT, CDR2 FNYEAQ (reference sequence). This CDR3 comprises 15 residues. CDR3: CASSARGGPTDTQYF. The DNA of the CDR3 is TGTGCTAGCAGCGCCCGGGGGGGGCCCACAGATACGCAGTATTTT.

V usage is TRBV6-2 or TRBV6-3 and J usage is TRBJ2-7; tentatively, D is TRBD1 (6 bases). Germline V gives CDR1 MNHEY, CDR2 SVGEGT. V was cut by 2 bases and J by 3 bases, with 14 bases left in between. This CDR3 comprises 15 residues. The CDR3 DNA follows: TGTGCCAGCAGTTACCCCCACAGGGAGAGCTACGAGCAGTACTTC. Protein product: CASSYPHRESYEQYF.

This clone was recorded once. This sequence joins TRBV9 and TRBJ1-2; 7 nucleotides align to TRBD1. Germline CDR1 is SGDLS and CDR2 is YYNGEE. The V gene end was trimmed by 0 bases and the J gene end by 4 bases; junction bases not matched to a gene: 3. This CDR3 has 14 amino acids. In DNA, the CDR3 is TGTGCCAGCAGCGTAGTAGAGGGGGCCTATGGCTACACCTTC. Translating gives CASSVVEGAYGYTF.

The chain recombines TRBV29-1 with TRBJ1-1; possible D gene TRBD1, 5 bases. Trimming took 3 bases from V and 1 from J, leaving 9 bases between them. Germline V gives CDR1 SQVTM, CDR2 ANQGSEA. This CDR3 is 13 amino acids long. The CDR3 DNA reads as TGCAGCGTTGACTGGAGGGGGAACACTGAAGCTTTCTTT. It is translated as CSVDWRGNTEAFF.

The genes are TRBV6-2 or TRBV6-3 and TRBJ1-5, with 7 bases that match TRBD1. From germline, CDR1 is MNHEY and CDR2 SVGEGT. The CDR3 contains 14 residues. V lost 4 bases and J lost 5; bases outside the gene matches: 5. CDR3 sequence: CASSSGQAYQPQHF. CDR3 nucleotides: TGTGCCAGCAGTTCCGGACAGGCCTATCAGCCCCAGCATTTT.

This chain joins TRBV4-1 and TRBJ2-2, with 8 bases identical to TRBD1. The CDR3 extends over 17 amino acids. Unmatched junction bases numbered 13, after V lost 4 bases and J lost 6 bases. CDR1 and CDR2 from the germline V gene are MGHRA and YSYEKL. This chain's CDR3 is CASSRDTGTGSPGELFF. The CDR3 DNA reads as TGCGCCAGCAGCCGTGACACCGGGACAGGTAGTCCCGGGGAGCTGTTTTTT.

The CDR3 DNA reads TGTGCCAGCAGTGAATCCTTTTTCCAGTACTTC. Translated, it gives CASSESFFQYF. This chain joins TRBV25-1 and TRBJ2-5; D call uncertain. Germline loops: CDR1 MGHDK, CDR2 SYGVNS. Trimming took off 1 base at V and 10 bases at J, with 7 bases between the two ends. This CDR3 region has 11 residues.

The gene calls are TRBV6-6 and TRBJ2-3; 12 nucleotides align to TRBD2. There are 15 residues in the CDR3. V lost 4 bases to trimming and J lost 5 bases; unmatched junction nucleotides: 4. Germline CDR1 is MNHNY and CDR2 is SVGAGI (reference sequence). CDR3 nucleotide sequence: TGTGCCAGCAGTTCTAGCGGGAGGGCGGTAGATACGCAGTATTTT. Translation gives CASSSSGRAVDTQYF.

The chain combines TRBV25-1 with TRBJ1-1, with 7 nucleotides matching TRBD1. CDR1 is MGHDK and CDR2 is SYGVNS in the germline V gene. The CDR3 sequence is 13 residues long. With V trimmed by 4 bases and J by 7 bases, 6 bases remained unmatched. CDR3 coding DNA: TGTGCCAGCAGTGTGGGAGGACAGGTTGAAGCTTTCTTT. This encodes CASSVGGQVEAFF.

This clone was seen only once. CDR3 protein: CASSKSGTGTYEQYF. The DNA of the CDR3 is TGTGCCAGCAGCAAATCCGGGACAGGTACCTACGAGCAGTACTTC. The V gene is TRBV21-1, the J gene TRBJ2-7; TRBD1 is the table's D call and was not checked against the DNA. TRBV21-1 is assigned pseudogene status. The CDR3 is 15 residues long.

The chain uses TRBV5-4 and TRBJ2-7, with TRBD2 identical over 14 bases. V gave up 4 bases and J gave up 3 bases; unmatched junction bases: 0. Germline CDR1 is SGHNT and CDR2 is YYREEE (reference sequence). The CDR3 extends over 14 amino acids. This chain's CDR3 is CASSGTSGSYEQYF. Written as DNA, the CDR3 is TGTGCCAGCAGCGGGACTAGCGGGAGCTACGAGCAGTACTTC.

The CDR3 protein is CATSRESFSEPQHF. DNA for the CDR3: TGTGCCACCAGCAGAGAGAGTTTTTCGGAGCCCCAGCATTTT. This sequence joins TRBV15 and TRBJ1-5; the D is unclear. CDR3 length equals 14 residues. With 0 bases removed from V and 8 bases from J, the gap between germline ends came to 11 bases. The germline CDR1 and CDR2 sequences are LNHNV and YYDKDF (reference sequence).

This chain uses TRBV5-1 with TRBJ1-1, with a weak D call TRBD1 (5 bases). This CDR3 contains 15 residues. The V end lost 4 bases, the J end lost 5 bases, and 18 bases lay between the germline ends. Germline V lookup: CDR1 SGHRS, CDR2 YFSETQ. Here the CDR3 DNA reads TGCGCCAGCAGCCCGAGGGTCGGCGGGGGAACTGAAGCTTTCTTT. This sequence encodes CASSPRVGGGTEAFF. The variable domain in full, completed from reference TRBV5-1 and TRBJ1-1, reads KAGVTQTPRYLIKTRGQQVTLSCSPISGHRSVSWYQQTPGQGLQFLFEYFSETQRNKGNFPGRFSGRQFSNSRSEMNVSTLELGDSALYLCASSPRVGGGTEAFFGQGTRLTVV.

V usage is TRBV6-1 and J usage is TRBJ2-2; 12 bases align to TRBD2. The CDR3 totals 16 residues. After removal of 2 bases from V and 7 bases from J, the junction contained 5 bases not matched to a gene. Germline CDR1 and CDR2: MNHNS and SASEGT. In DNA, the CDR3 is TGTGCCAGCAGTGAATGGACTAGCGGGGAGGGCGGGGAGCTGTTTTTT. This encodes CASSEWTSGEGGELFF.

The genes are TRBV3-1 (or the pseudogene TRBV3-2) and TRBJ1-2; D perhaps matches TRBD1 (6 bases). Trimming took 0 bases from V and 8 from J, leaving 10 bases between them. The CDR3 extends over 13 amino acids. The germline V gene has CDR1 LGHDT and CDR2 YNNKEL (reference sequence). The CDR3 region has the DNA TGTGCCAGCAGCCAAGAGGGGGCGCGGGGCTACACCTTC. Protein sequence: CASSQEGARGYTF.